This is a list of T cell receptor beta chains from one sample in a study of identical twins. TCRdb called the 5' RACE reads again in MiXCR, with one record for every CDR3 protein. The sample consists of roughly 190,000 distinct CDR3 sequences, less than 20% of them appearing once. This same sample was also part of a study on T cells expressing NK-cell markers.

Sequencing was carried out using CD8+ T cells sorted from blood. The receptors were gathered from a woman aged 18-35 years in good health. Both conserved end residues are part of each CDR3. A D gene is named only where the DNA matches it firmly.

CDR3aa: CSVEDTGSPYEQYF
len: 14
v_gene: TRBV29-1
j_gene: TRBJ2-7
d_gene: .

CDR3aa: CASSGPTGTYNEQFF
len: 15
v_gene: TRBV18
j_gene: TRBJ2-1
d_gene: .

CDR3aa: CASSPRDRGATNEKLFF
len: 17
v_gene: TRBV4-1
j_gene: TRBJ1-4
d_gene: TRBD1

CDR3aa: CASSSSPGGETQYF
len: 14
v_gene: TRBV25-1
j_gene: TRBJ2-5
d_gene: .

CDR3aa: CASRPSGGTAYEQYF
len: 15
v_gene: TRBV12-3/TRBV12-4
j_gene: TRBJ2-7
d_gene: .

CDR3aa: CATSGTGALTGELFF
len: 15
v_gene: TRBV15
j_gene: TRBJ2-2
d_gene: TRBD1

CDR3aa: CASSPQGLVGEQYF
len: 14
v_gene: TRBV11-2
j_gene: TRBJ2-7
d_gene: TRBD2

CDR3aa: CASRPLWVDEQFF
len: 13
v_gene: TRBV10-2
j_gene: TRBJ2-1
d_gene: .

CDR3aa: CASSWGQGGPGQETQYF
len: 17
v_gene: TRBV5-5
j_gene: TRBJ2-5
d_gene: TRBD1

CDR3aa: CASSYQGLDNTQYF
len: 14
v_gene: TRBV6-5
j_gene: TRBJ2-3
d_gene: .

CDR3aa: CASKLQISAIYEQYF
len: 15
v_gene: TRBV12-3/TRBV12-4
j_gene: TRBJ2-7
d_gene: .

CDR3aa: CASSSWDNPREQYF
len: 14
v_gene: TRBV7-9
j_gene: TRBJ2-7
d_gene: .

CDR3aa: CATGGLREQYF
len: 11
v_gene: TRBV7-9
j_gene: TRBJ2-7
d_gene: TRBD2

CDR3aa: CSVKTGGSPYEQYF
len: 14
v_gene: TRBV29-1
j_gene: TRBJ2-7
d_gene: TRBD1

CDR3aa: CASKSRALDEQYF
len: 13
v_gene: TRBV27
j_gene: TRBJ2-7
d_gene: .

CDR3aa: CSVEMDRPYEQYF
len: 13
v_gene: TRBV29-1
j_gene: TRBJ2-7
d_gene: TRBD1

CDR3aa: CASRVGSGSTYEQYF
len: 15
v_gene: TRBV5-1
j_gene: TRBJ2-7
d_gene: .

CDR3aa: CASSPTGTEAFF
len: 12
v_gene: TRBV3-1
j_gene: TRBJ1-1
d_gene: .

CDR3aa: CASSFSGDTSYEQYF
len: 15
v_gene: TRBV12-3/TRBV12-4
j_gene: TRBJ2-7
d_gene: TRBD2

CDR3aa: CASSLGQVGIEAFF
len: 14
v_gene: TRBV5-1
j_gene: TRBJ1-1
d_gene: .

CDR3aa: CSARYVTTEAFF
len: 12
v_gene: TRBV20-1
j_gene: TRBJ1-1
d_gene: .

CDR3aa: CASTSGDTDTQYF
len: 13
v_gene: TRBV6-1
j_gene: TRBJ2-3
d_gene: .

CDR3aa: CSVEGGAPESSYEQYF
len: 16
v_gene: TRBV29-1
j_gene: TRBJ2-7
d_gene: .

CDR3aa: CAISEDVSNQPQHF
len: 14
v_gene: TRBV10-3
j_gene: TRBJ1-5
d_gene: .

CDR3aa: CAWSRWTEAFF
len: 11
v_gene: TRBV30
j_gene: TRBJ1-1
d_gene: .

CDR3aa: CASSVGLHSNQPQHF
len: 15
v_gene: TRBV2
j_gene: TRBJ1-5
d_gene: .

CDR3aa: CASSLLGGAYEQYF
len: 14
v_gene: TRBV7-9
j_gene: TRBJ2-7
d_gene: TRBD2

CDR3aa: CASSLFADTQYF
len: 12
v_gene: TRBV7-9
j_gene: TRBJ2-3
d_gene: .

CDR3aa: CASSPLENEQFF
len: 12
v_gene: TRBV2
j_gene: TRBJ2-1
d_gene: .

CDR3aa: CAWTRGQRYNEQFF
len: 14
v_gene: TRBV30
j_gene: TRBJ2-1
d_gene: .

CDR3aa: CSATATSDYEQYF
len: 13
v_gene: TRBV20-1
j_gene: TRBJ2-7
d_gene: .

CDR3aa: CAWSVWGRGEQFF
len: 13
v_gene: TRBV30
j_gene: TRBJ2-1
d_gene: .

CDR3aa: CASSVVAGGQGGELFF
len: 16
v_gene: TRBV9
j_gene: TRBJ2-2
d_gene: TRBD2

CDR3aa: CATSATGQKNTEAFF
len: 15
v_gene: TRBV15
j_gene: TRBJ1-1
d_gene: TRBD1

CDR3aa: CATIFKASGANVLTF
len: 15
v_gene: TRBV6-1
j_gene: TRBJ2-6
d_gene: .

CDR3aa: CASSPGPIIGYTF
len: 13
v_gene: TRBV12-3/TRBV12-4
j_gene: TRBJ1-2
d_gene: .

CDR3aa: CASSPGTGAPRSQQETQYF
len: 19
v_gene: TRBV5-1
j_gene: TRBJ2-5
d_gene: .

CDR3aa: CASSPVFRRYEQYF
len: 14
v_gene: TRBV27
j_gene: TRBJ2-7
d_gene: .

CDR3aa: CASIKKGQQETQYF
len: 14
v_gene: TRBV27
j_gene: TRBJ2-5
d_gene: TRBD1

CDR3aa: CASTGQGIDEQYF
len: 13
v_gene: TRBV6-6
j_gene: TRBJ2-7
d_gene: TRBD1

CDR3aa: CASSYSGQPLNTEAFF
len: 16
v_gene: TRBV6-5
j_gene: TRBJ1-1
d_gene: .

CDR3aa: CASSFGNSNGYTF
len: 13
v_gene: TRBV12-3/TRBV12-4
j_gene: TRBJ1-2
d_gene: .